This T cell receptor beta chain was sequenced in a study of T cell responses to AZD1222 COVID-19 vaccine. Assay: immunoSEQ multiplex PCR; the TCRdb copy retains only in-frame clones and omits some. The sample carries roughly 120,000 clones, 85% to 90% recorded once. The sequenced sample was peripheral blood, obtained on day 0 of AZD1222 vaccination. The receptor was isolated from an adult in good health.

This CDR3 is CASSLVLGGYSPLHF. The CDR3 DNA reads as TGTGCCAGCAGCTTAGTTTTGGGGGGGTACTCACCCCTCCACTTT. V and J are TRBV7-9 and TRBJ1-6; tentatively, D is TRBD1 (5 bases). Trimming removed 1 base from V and 10 bases from J, with 14 bases in between. The CDR3 consists of 15 residues. Germline V gene sequence: CDR1 SEHNR, CDR2 FQNEAQ (reference sequence).